This T cell receptor beta chain was identified in a study of T cells after yellow fever vaccination. This clonotype came up a few times. Its antigen is still unknown. Germline CDR1 and CDR2: MGHRA and YSYEKL. The CDR3 extends over 13 amino acids. Deletions cut 4 bases from V and 15 bases from J, with 19 bases between. TCRdb fed the 5' RACE reads into MiXCR, producing one record per CDR3 protein. The sample comprises 250,000 to 400,000 distinct CDR3 sequences, roughly 4.3% of which are singletons, and 20% to 25% rests with the top ten. Study-level points and caveats: It was a weaker secondary response, yet one that peaked faster, at day 5 versus 15.

The sequence was collected from a man between 18 and 35 years old who received the YFV17D yellow fever vaccine. The chain employs TRBV4-1 and TRBJ2-1; a weak D match, TRBD2 (5 bases). The source was PBMCs, collected 5 days after the yellow fever booster vaccination. The CDR3 coding sequence is TGCGCCAGCAGCCGGGCAGAGGGATTCGAGTGGTTCTTC. Translating it yields CASSRAEGFEWFF.